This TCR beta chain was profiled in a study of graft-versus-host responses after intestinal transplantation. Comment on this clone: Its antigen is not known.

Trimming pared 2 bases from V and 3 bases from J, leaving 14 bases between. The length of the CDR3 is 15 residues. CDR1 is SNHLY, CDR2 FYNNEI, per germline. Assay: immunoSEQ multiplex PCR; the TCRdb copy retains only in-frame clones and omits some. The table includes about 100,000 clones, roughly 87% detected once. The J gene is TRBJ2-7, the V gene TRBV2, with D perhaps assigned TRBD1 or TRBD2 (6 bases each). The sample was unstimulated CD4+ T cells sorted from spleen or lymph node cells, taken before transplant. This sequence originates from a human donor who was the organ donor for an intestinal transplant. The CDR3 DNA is TGTGCCAGCAGTGAATCTGTGGGGGGCGGCTACGAGCAGTACTTC. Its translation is CASSESVGGGYEQYF.